The 21 T cell receptor beta chains in this list originate from one sample, sequenced in a study of T cell responses to AZD1222 COVID-19 vaccine. Sequencing was performed with immunoSEQ multiplex PCR; in TCRdb, only in-frame clones are kept and a portion is missing. Among about 130,000 clones listed, around 90% were seen once. This material consisted of peripheral blood, taken on day 0 of AZD1222 vaccination. These receptors all come from an adult in good health.

The gene calls are TRBV7-2 and TRBJ1-1, with D unclear. V was cut by 4 bases and J by 5 bases, with 8 bases left in between. In germline, CDR1 is SGHTA, CDR2 FQGNSA. The CDR3 length is 12 residues. CDR3 sequence: CASSYLGTEAFF. The CDR3, as DNA: TGTGCCAGCAGCTACTTGGGAACTGAAGCTTTCTTT.

The chain uses TRBV12-3 or TRBV12-4 and TRBJ2-2; D remains ambiguous. There are 13 residues in the CDR3. V was shortened by 5 bases and J by 7 bases, with 11 bases between the two germline ends. DNA of the CDR3: TGTGCCAGCAGTGCTACGATGGACGGGGAGCTGTTTTTT. This sequence encodes CASSATMDGELFF.

In this sample, this clone turned up a few times. The chain has TRBV27 and TRBJ1-2; D is possibly TRBD1 (6 bases). V was cut by 1 base and J by 3 bases, with 9 bases left in between. Germline V gene data show CDR1 as MNHEY and CDR2 as SMNVEV (reference sequence). The CDR3 has 14 residues. CDR3 in DNA: TGTGCCAGCAGTTTATGGGGGGCAGACTATGGCTACACCTTC. Amino acid sequence: CASSLWGADYGYTF.

This chain links TRBV5-1 with TRBJ1-1; tentative D call: TRBD1 (5 bases). The CDR3 is 14 amino acids. The germline V and J ends were trimmed by 1 base and 5 bases, with 12 bases remaining between them. Per germline, CDR1 SGHRS and CDR2 YFSETQ. The CDR3: CASSLMGVGTEAFF. The CDR3, as DNA: TGCGCCAGCAGCTTGATGGGGGTTGGGACTGAAGCTTTCTTT. The entire variable domain, with the rest obtained from reference TRBV5-1 and TRBJ1-1, is as follows: KAGVTQTPRYLIKTRGQQVTLSCSPISGHRSVSWYQQTPGQGLQFLFEYFSETQRNKGNFPGRFSGRQFSNSRSEMNVSTLELGDSALYLCASSLMGVGTEAFFGQGTRLTVV.

The V gene is TRBV6-5, the J gene TRBJ2-3; D unresolved. From germline, CDR1 is MNHEY and CDR2 SVGAGI. Between the trimmed V and J ends, which lost 2 bases and 4 bases, there was a span of 10 bases. This CDR3 has 14 amino acids. The CDR3 reads CASSYGNSADTQYF. The DNA of the CDR3 is TGTGCCAGCAGTTACGGCAATTCTGCAGATACGCAGTATTTT.

The V call is TRBV6-4, the J call TRBJ2-2, with D uncertain. This CDR3 spans 13 amino acids. V gave up 2 bases and J gave up 3 bases, with 4 bases separating them. CDR1 is MRHNA and CDR2 is SNTAGT in the germline V gene. The CDR3 loop reads CASSDRYTGELFF. The CDR3 nucleotides read TGTGCCAGCAGTGACCGGTACACCGGGGAGCTGTTTTTT.

The chain joins TRBV12-5 to TRBJ2-1; TRBD2 might be the D (6 bases). V lost 7 bases and J 9 bases, leaving 10 bases between the germline ends. The CDR3 runs to 11 residues. Germline V gene lookup returns CDR1 LGHNT and CDR2 FRNRAP. The CDR3 region is CASVVEGEQFF. CDR3 nucleotide sequence: TGTGCTAGTGTTGTGGAGGGTGAGCAGTTCTTC.

V usage is TRBV6-5 and J usage is TRBJ1-2; D call uncertain. Trimming left V 7 bases short and J 7 bases short, with 13 bases between. Germline CDR1 reads MNHEY; CDR2 reads SVGAGI. This CDR3 has 12 amino acids. The CDR3 DNA reads as TGTGCCAGCAACAGAGCTCTCGGTGGCTACACCTTC. As protein: CASNRALGGYTF.

This clone was counted between two and nine times. The rearrangement uses TRBV4-3 and TRBJ2-3, with D unresolved. Germline CDR1 reads LGHNA; CDR2 reads YSLEER. The CDR3 extends over 14 amino acids. V lost 4 bases and J 4 bases, leaving 12 bases between the germline ends. The CDR3: CASSPSIRSDTQYF. The CDR3 DNA reads as TGCGCCAGCAGCCCTTCAATTAGGTCAGATACGCAGTATTTT.

The V gene is TRBV19, the J gene TRBJ1-1; maybe TRBD1 (5 bases). The CDR3 has 14 residues. Germline loops: CDR1 LNHDA, CDR2 SQIVND (reference sequence). V lost 5 bases and J lost 1, with 11 bases in between. The CDR3 DNA sequence: TGTGCCAGTAGTTGGGAGGGGCAGAACACTGAAGCTTTCTTT. It encodes CASSWEGQNTEAFF.

The rearrangement uses TRBV14 and TRBJ2-5; D call uncertain. V was clipped by 1 base and J by 5 bases, with 17 bases between them. The CDR3 is 16 residues long. Germline CDR1 is SGHDN and CDR2 is FVKESK. The CDR3 loop is CASSQGPRIRGETQYF. For the CDR3, the DNA is TGTGCCAGCAGCCAAGGGCCCAGGATACGTGGGGAGACCCAGTACTTC.

The chain employs TRBV19 and TRBJ2-3; 11 bases are shared with TRBD2. Germline CDR1 LNHDA, CDR2 SQIVND (reference sequence). The CDR3 is 14 amino acids. V lost 10 bases and J lost 6; bases outside the gene matches: 9. Here the CDR3 reads CATGLAAPWDTQYF. The CDR3 bases are TGTGCCACGGGACTAGCGGCCCCCTGGGATACGCAGTATTTT. Full variable domain (missing parts from reference TRBV19 and TRBJ2-3): DGGITQSPKYLFRKEGQNVTLSCEQNLNHDAMYWYRQDPGQGLRLIYYSQIVNDFQKGDIAEGYSVSREKKESFPLTVTSAQKNPTAFYLCATGLAAPWDTQYFGPGTRLTVL.

The chain uses TRBV5-1 and TRBJ2-1; 8 bases are a match to TRBD1. The CDR3 has 15 amino acids. With 1 base clipped from V and 8 bases from J, the junction kept 8 bases outside the gene matches. Germline V CDR1 and CDR2: SGHRS, YFSETQ. The CDR3 DNA is TGCGCCAGCAGCTTGTCCGGGACAGGAGTCGATGAGCAGTTCTTC. Its protein is CASSLSGTGVDEQFF.

The V call is TRBV12-5, the J call TRBJ2-6; 7 bases map to TRBD1. The trim removed 6 bases at V and 4 bases at J, leaving 6 bases unmatched. The germline V gene encodes CDR1 LGHNT and CDR2 FRNRAP. The CDR3 is made up of 15 amino acids. Here the CDR3 DNA reads TGTGCTAGTGGCCCACAGGGGACCGGGGCCAACGTCCTGACTTTC. The encoded protein is CASGPQGTGANVLTF.

The rearrangement joins TRBV27 to TRBJ1-1; no firm D call. Germline assignment: CDR1 MNHEY and CDR2 SMNVEV (reference sequence). The CDR3 consists of 15 residues. Deletions cut 7 bases from V and 1 base from J, with 16 bases between. CDR3 coding DNA: TGTGCCAGCAATCGCCGGCTGGCTGAGAACACTGAAGCTTTCTTT. Its translation: CASNRRLAENTEAFF.

The chain is built from TRBV27 and TRBJ2-1; 8 bases are a match to TRBD2. Germline CDR1 reads MNHEY; CDR2 reads SMNVEV (reference sequence). The length of the CDR3 is 15 residues. The junction had 5 bases not matched to a gene; V was cut back by 5 bases and J by 2 bases. CDR3 sequence reads: CASSPEREPYNEQFF. CDR3 coding DNA: TGTGCCAGCAGTCCAGAGCGGGAGCCCTACAATGAGCAGTTCTTC.

This clone was seen only a few times. The chain employs TRBV18 and TRBJ1-1; 8 nucleotides align to TRBD1. This CDR3 has 13 residues. Per germline, CDR1 KGHSH and CDR2 LQKENI. The junction had 4 bases not matched to a gene; V was cut back by 6 bases and J by 4 bases. The CDR3 loop is CASSRQGSTEAFF. CDR3 coding DNA: TGTGCCAGCTCGCGACAGGGGAGCACTGAAGCTTTCTTT.

This clone was seen once. V usage is TRBV11-2 and J usage is TRBJ2-3, with D tentatively TRBD2 (5 bases). CDR3 length: 17 amino acids. V lost 4 bases, J lost 4 bases, and 21 bases lay in between. CDR1 is SGHAT, CDR2 FQNNGV, per germline. The CDR3 bases are TGTGCCAGCAGCTCCCGAGCGGCTGATACCCGAGCAGATACGCAGTATTTT. Amino acid sequence: CASSSRAADTRADTQYF.

The genes are TRBV27 and TRBJ2-7; D is uncertain. The CDR3 contains 14 residues. Germline values: CDR1 MNHEY, CDR2 SMNVEV (reference sequence). The V end was cut by 6 bases, the J end by 4 bases, with 16 bases between. The CDR3 DNA reads TGTGCCAGCAGCCTCGAGCCCCAATTTTACGAGCAGTACTTC. Amino acids: CASSLEPQFYEQYF.

The genes are TRBV7-9 and TRBJ2-1; 7 bases are a match to TRBD2. This CDR3 is 16 amino acids long. V was clipped by 5 bases and J by 2 bases; unmatched bases: 9. CDR1 and CDR2 (germline): SEHNR, FQNEAQ (reference sequence). DNA for the CDR3: TGTGCCAGCAGCGCGTACCCCGGGAGGACCTACAATGAGCAGTTCTTC. This translates into CASSAYPGRTYNEQFF.

The V and J genes are TRBV5-1 and TRBJ2-7; 7 bases match TRBD1. Germline CDR1 reads SGHRS; CDR2 reads YFSETQ. The CDR3 contains 15 residues. The V gene end was trimmed by 0 bases and the J gene end by 5 bases; junction bases not matched to a gene: 8. CDR3 loop: CASSLEDRKIDEQYF. The CDR3 DNA reads TGCGCCAGCAGCTTGGAGGACAGGAAGATTGACGAGCAGTACTTC.